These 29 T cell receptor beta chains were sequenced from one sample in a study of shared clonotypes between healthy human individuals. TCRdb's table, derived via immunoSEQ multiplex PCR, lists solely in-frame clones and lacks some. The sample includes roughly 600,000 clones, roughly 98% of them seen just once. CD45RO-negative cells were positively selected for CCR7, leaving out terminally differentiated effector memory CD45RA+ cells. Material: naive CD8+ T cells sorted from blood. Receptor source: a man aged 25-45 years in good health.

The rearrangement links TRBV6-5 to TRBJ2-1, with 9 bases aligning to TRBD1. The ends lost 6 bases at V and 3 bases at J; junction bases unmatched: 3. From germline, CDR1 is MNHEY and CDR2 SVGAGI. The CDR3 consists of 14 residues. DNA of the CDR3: TGTGCCAGCAGGGGACAGGGCATCTACAATGAGCAGTTCTTC. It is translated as CASRGQGIYNEQFF.

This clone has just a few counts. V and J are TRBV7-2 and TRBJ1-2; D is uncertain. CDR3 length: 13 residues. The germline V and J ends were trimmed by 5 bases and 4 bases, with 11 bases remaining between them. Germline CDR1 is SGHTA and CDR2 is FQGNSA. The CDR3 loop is CASSPTDFYGYTF. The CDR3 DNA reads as TGTGCCAGCAGCCCGACGGATTTCTATGGCTACACCTTC.

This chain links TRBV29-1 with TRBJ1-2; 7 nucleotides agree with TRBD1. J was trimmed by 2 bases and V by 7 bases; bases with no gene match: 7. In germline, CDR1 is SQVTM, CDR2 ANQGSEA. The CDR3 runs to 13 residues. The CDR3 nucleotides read TGCAGCGGTATGACAGGGTTGAACTATGGCTACACCTTC. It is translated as CSGMTGLNYGYTF.

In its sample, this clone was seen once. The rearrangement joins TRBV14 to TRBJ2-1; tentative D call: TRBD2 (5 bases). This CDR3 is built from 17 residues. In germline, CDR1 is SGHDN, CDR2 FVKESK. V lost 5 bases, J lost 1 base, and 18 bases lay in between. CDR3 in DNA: TGTGCCAGCAGCTCGGACGAGGGTATCTTGTCCTACAATGAGCAGTTCTTC. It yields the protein CASSSDEGILSYNEQFF.

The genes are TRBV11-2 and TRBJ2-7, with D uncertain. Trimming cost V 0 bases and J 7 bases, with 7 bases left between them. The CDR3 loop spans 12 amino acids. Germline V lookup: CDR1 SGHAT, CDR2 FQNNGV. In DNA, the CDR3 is TGTGCCAGCAGCTTAGAAGGCGAAGAGCAGTACTTC. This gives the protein CASSLEGEEQYF.

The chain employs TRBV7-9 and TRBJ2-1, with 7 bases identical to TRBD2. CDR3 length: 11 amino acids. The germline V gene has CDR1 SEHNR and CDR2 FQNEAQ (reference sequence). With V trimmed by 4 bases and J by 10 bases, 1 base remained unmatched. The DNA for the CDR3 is TGTGCCAGCAGCTCGACTAGCGAGCAGTTCTTC. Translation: CASSSTSEQFF.

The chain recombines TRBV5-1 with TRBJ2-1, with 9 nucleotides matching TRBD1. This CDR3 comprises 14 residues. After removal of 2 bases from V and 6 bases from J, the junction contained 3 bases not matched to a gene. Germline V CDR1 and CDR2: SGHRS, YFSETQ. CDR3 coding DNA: TGCGCCAGCAGCTTAAGACAGGGGGTCAATGAGCAGTTCTTC. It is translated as CASSLRQGVNEQFF. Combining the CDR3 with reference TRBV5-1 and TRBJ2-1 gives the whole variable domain KAGVTQTPRYLIKTRGQQVTLSCSPISGHRSVSWYQQTPGQGLQFLFEYFSETQRNKGNFPGRFSGRQFSNSRSEMNVSTLELGDSALYLCASSLRQGVNEQFFGPGTRLTVL.

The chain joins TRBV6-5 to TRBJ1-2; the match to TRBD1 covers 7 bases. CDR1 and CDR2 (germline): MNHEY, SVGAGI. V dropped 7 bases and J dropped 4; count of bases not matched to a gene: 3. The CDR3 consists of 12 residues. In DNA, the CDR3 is TGTGCCAGCACCCAGGGGGTCTATGGCTACACCTTC. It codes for CASTQGVYGYTF.

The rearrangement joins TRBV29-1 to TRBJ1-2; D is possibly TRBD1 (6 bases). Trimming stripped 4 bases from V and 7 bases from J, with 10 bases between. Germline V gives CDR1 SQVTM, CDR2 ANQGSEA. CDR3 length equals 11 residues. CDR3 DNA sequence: TGCAGCGTTGTAGGACAGTCTGGCTACACCTTC. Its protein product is CSVVGQSGYTF.

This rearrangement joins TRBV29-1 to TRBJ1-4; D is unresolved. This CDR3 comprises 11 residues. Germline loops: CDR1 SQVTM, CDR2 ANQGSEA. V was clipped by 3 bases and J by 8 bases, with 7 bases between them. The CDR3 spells CSVDLREKLFF. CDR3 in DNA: TGCAGCGTTGATCTCAGGGAAAAACTGTTTTTT.

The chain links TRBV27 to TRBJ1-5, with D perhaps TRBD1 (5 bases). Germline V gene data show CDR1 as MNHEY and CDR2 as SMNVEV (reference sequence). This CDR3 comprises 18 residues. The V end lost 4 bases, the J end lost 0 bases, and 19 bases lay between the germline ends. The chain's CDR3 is CASSYIGADPYSNQPQHF. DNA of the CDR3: TGTGCCAGCAGTTATATCGGGGCAGACCCTTATAGCAATCAGCCCCAGCATTTT.

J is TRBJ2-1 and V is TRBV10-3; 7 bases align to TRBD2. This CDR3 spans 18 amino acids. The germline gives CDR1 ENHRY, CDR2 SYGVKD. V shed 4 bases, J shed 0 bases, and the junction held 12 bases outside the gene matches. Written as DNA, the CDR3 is TGTGCCATCAGTGGGGCACGGGAGGACGCCAGCTCCTACAATGAGCAGTTCTTC. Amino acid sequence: CAISGAREDASSYNEQFF.

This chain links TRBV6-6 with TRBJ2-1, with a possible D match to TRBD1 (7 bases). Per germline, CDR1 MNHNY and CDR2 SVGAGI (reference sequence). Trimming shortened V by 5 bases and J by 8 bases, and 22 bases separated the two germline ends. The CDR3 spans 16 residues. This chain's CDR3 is CASSPLAGGPKYEQFF. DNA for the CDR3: TGTGCCAGCAGTCCCCTCGCAGGGGGGCCAAAGTATGAGCAGTTCTTC.

CDR3 sequence reads: CSASNEQYF. As DNA, the CDR3 is TGCAGTGCTAGCAACGAGCAGTACTTC. V and J are TRBV20-1 and TRBJ2-7; no reliable D call. Between the trimmed V and J ends, which lost 3 bases and 5 bases, there was a span of 2 bases. This CDR3 region has 9 residues. CDR1 is DFQATT and CDR2 is SNEGSKA in the germline V gene (reference sequence).

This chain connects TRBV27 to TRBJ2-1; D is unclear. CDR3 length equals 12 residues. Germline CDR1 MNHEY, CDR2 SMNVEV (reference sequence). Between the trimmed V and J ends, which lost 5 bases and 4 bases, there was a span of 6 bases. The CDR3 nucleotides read TGTGCCAGCAGTAACCTTTACAATGAGCAGTTCTTC. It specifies CASSNLYNEQFF.

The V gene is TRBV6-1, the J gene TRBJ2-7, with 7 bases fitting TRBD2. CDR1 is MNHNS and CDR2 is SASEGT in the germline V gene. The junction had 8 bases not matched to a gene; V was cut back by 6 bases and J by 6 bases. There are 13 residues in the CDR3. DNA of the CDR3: TGTGCCAGCAGCCTTTGGGGGGGTTTCGAGCAGTACTTC. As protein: CASSLWGGFEQYF.

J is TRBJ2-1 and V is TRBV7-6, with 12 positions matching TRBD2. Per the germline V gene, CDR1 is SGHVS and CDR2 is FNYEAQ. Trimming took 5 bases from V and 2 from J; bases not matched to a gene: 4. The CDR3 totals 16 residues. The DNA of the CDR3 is TGTGCCAGCAGCGCCCGACTAGCGGGGGCCTACAATGAGCAGTTCTTC. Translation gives CASSARLAGAYNEQFF.

This chain's CDR3 is CASSNSGTQYF. As DNA, the CDR3 is TGTGCCAGCAGTAATTCGGGGACCCAGTACTTC. The V call is TRBV6-5, the J call TRBJ2-5; D call uncertain. V was clipped by 5 bases and J by 7 bases, with 8 bases between them. Germline loops: CDR1 MNHEY, CDR2 SVGAGI. This CDR3 comprises 11 residues.

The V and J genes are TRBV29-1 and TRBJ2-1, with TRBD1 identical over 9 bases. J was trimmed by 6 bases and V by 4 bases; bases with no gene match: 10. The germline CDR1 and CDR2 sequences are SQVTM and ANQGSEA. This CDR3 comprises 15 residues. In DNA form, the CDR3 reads TGCAGCGTTGGAAGCGACAGGGGGTTTATCAATGAGCAGTTCTTC. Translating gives CSVGSDRGFINEQFF.

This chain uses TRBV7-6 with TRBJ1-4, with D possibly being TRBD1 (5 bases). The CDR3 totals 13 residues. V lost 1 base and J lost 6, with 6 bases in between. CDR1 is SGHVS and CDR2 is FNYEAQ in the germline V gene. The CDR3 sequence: CASSLGRDEKLFF. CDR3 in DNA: TGTGCCAGCAGCTTAGGCAGGGATGAAAAACTGTTTTTT.

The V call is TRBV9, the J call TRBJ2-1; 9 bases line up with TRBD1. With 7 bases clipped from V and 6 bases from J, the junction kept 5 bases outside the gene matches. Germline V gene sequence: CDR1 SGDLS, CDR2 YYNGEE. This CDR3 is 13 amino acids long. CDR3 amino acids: CASRDRDTNEQFF. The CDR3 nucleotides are TGTGCCAGCCGGGACAGGGATACCAATGAGCAGTTCTTC.

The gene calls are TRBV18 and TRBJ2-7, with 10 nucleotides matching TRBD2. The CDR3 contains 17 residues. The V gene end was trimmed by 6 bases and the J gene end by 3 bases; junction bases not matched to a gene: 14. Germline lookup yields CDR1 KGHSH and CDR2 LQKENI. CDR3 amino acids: CASSPIPPLAGVYEQYF. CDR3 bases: TGTGCCAGCTCGCCAATCCCCCCCCTAGCGGGAGTCTACGAGCAGTACTTC.

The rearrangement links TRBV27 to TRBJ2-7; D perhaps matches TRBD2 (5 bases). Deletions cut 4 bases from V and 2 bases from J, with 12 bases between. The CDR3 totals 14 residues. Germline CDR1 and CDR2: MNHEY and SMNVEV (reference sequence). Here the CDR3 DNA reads TGTGCCAGCAGTTCTCACCGGGATACCTACGAGCAGTACTTC. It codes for CASSSHRDTYEQYF.

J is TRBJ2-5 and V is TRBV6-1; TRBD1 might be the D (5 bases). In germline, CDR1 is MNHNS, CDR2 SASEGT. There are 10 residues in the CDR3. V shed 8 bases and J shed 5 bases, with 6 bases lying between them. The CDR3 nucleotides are TGTGCCAGCGGGGCGGAGACCCAGTACTTC. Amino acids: CASGAETQYF.

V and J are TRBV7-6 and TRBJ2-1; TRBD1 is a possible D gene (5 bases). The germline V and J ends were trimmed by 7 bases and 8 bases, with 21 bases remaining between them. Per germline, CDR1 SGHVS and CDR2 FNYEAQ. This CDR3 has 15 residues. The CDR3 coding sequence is TGTGCCAGCAAACTTAGGGCAGGGATTGGCGATGAGCAGTTCTTC. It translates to CASKLRAGIGDEQFF.

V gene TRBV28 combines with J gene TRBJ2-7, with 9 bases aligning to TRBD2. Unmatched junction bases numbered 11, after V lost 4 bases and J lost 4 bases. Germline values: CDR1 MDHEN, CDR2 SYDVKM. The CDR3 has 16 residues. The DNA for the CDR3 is TGTGCCAGCAGTTATAGCGGGAGCCGAATCGGGTACGAGCAGTACTTC. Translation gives CASSYSGSRIGYEQYF.

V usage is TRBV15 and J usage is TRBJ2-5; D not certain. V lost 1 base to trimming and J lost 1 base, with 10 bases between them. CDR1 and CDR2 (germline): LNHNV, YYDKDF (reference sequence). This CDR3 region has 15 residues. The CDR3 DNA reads TGTGCCACCAGCAGAGTTCGTCAAGCCCAAGAGACCCAGTACTTC. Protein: CATSRVRQAQETQYF.

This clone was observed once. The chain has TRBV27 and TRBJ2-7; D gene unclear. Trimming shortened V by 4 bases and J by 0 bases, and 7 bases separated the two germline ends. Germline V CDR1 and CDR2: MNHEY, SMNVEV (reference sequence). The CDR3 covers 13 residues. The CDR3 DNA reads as TGTGCCAGCAGTTATCCAGGCTCCTACGAGCAGTACTTC. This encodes CASSYPGSYEQYF.

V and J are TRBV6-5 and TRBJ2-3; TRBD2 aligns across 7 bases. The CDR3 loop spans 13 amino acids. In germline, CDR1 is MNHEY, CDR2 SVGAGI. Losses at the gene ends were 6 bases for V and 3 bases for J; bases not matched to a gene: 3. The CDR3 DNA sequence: TGTGCCAGCAGCCCGGGAGGAACAGATACGCAGTATTTT. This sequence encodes CASSPGGTDTQYF.